This T cell receptor beta chain derives from a study of cytomegalovirus exposure and HLA in healthy donors. Both 60 Vbeta primers and 13 Jbeta primers went into the PCR. Measured with immunoSEQ multiplex PCR; TCRdb has only the in-frame clones, and not every one. The sample lists 100,000 to 140,000 clones, approximately 79% seen once, with 13% to 15% in the top ten. Nominally healthy donors were sampled, though unrecorded immune exposures were likely. Sequencing was performed on PBMCs. The origin of this receptor is a woman in her thirties or forties in good health and CMV-seropositive.

CDR3 region: CAISKGTGENEQYF. The CDR3 DNA reads TGTGCCATCAGTAAAGGGACAGGGGAGAACGAGCAGTACTTC. The V call is TRBV10-3, the J call TRBJ2-7, with 10 bases fitting TRBD1. The CDR3 length is 14 residues. Per germline, CDR1 ENHRY and CDR2 SYGVKD. V lost 5 bases and J lost 5; bases outside the gene matches: 6.